The next 12 T cell receptor beta chains were all read from a single sample in a study of neurological immune-mediated disorders. TCRdb passed the 5' RACE reads through MiXCR, listing each CDR3 protein once. The data contain roughly 39,000 distinct CDR3 sequences, almost 7.5% of them singletons. The sample comprised CD4+ T cells from blood. The receptor set was obtained from a man between 50 and 59 years old in good health.

This clonotype was seen at least ten times. This chain joins TRBV11-2 and TRBJ2-1; 13 bases map to TRBD2. CDR3 length: 14 amino acids. The germline V gene has CDR1 SGHAT and CDR2 FQNNGV. V shed 6 bases and J 6 bases; nucleotides not matched to a gene: 2. CDR3 loop: CASSGLAGANEQFF. In nucleotides, the CDR3 is TGTGCCAGCAGTGGACTAGCGGGAGCCAATGAGCAGTTCTTC.

This clonotype came up many times. The chain joins TRBV19 to TRBJ2-5, with a possible D match to TRBD1 (6 bases). In germline, CDR1 is LNHDA, CDR2 SQIVND (reference sequence). CDR3 length: 12 residues. Trimming cost V 3 bases and J 7 bases, with 9 bases left between them. For the CDR3, the DNA is TGTGCCAGTAGTATTCCACAGGGGACCCAGTACTTC. This sequence encodes CASSIPQGTQYF.

This clonotype has a count of ten or more. The chain carries TRBV5-4 and TRBJ2-1; the D is unclear. The CDR3 consists of 16 residues. V lost 3 bases to trimming and J lost 4 bases, with 17 bases between them. Germline V CDR1 and CDR2: SGHNT, YYREEE (reference sequence). CDR3 bases: TGTGCCAGCAGCTCCGTCTCAGCAGAAAGGTACAATGAGCAGTTCTTC. Its translation is CASSSVSAERYNEQFF.

This clonotype was seen a handful of times. The chain employs TRBV9 and TRBJ1-5; no clear D. Germline CDR1 is SGDLS and CDR2 is YYNGEE. V dropped 4 bases and J dropped 6 bases, with 11 bases sitting between them. The CDR3 covers 13 residues. CDR3 nucleotides: TGTGCCAGCAGCCCAGCCGGGAGTCAGCCCCAGCATTTT. As protein: CASSPAGSQPQHF.

The rearrangement links TRBV30 to TRBJ2-1; TRBD1 matches at 8 bases. The CDR3 totals 14 residues. CDR1 is GTSNPN and CDR2 is SVGIG in the germline V gene (reference sequence). CDR3 nucleotides: TGTGCTGGTGCTCTAGGGACAGGTTACAATGAGCAGTTCTTC. Protein sequence: CAGALGTGYNEQFF. The complete variable domain, with remaining parts taken from reference TRBV30 and TRBJ2-1, reads SQTIHQWPATLVQPVGSPLSLECTVEGTSNPNLYWYRQAAGRGLQLLFYSVGIGQISSEVPQNLSASRPQDRQFILSSKKLLLSDSGFYLCAGALGTGYNEQFFGPGTRLTVL.

By share of the sample, this clonotype is medium-sized. This chain links TRBV7-2 with TRBJ2-1; 8 bases map to TRBD2. J was trimmed by 7 bases and V by 3 bases; bases with no gene match: 11. Germline CDR1 reads SGHTA; CDR2 reads FQGNSA. The CDR3 loop spans 16 amino acids. The CDR3 sequence: CASSLGAAGVRNEQFF. DNA for the CDR3: TGTGCCAGCAGCTTGGGGGCAGCGGGAGTCCGTAATGAGCAGTTCTTC.

This clonotype showed up many times. The V gene is TRBV7-2, the J gene TRBJ2-1; 7 nucleotides line up with TRBD1. The junction had 4 bases not matched to a gene; V was cut back by 5 bases and J by 3 bases. Per the germline V gene, CDR1 is SGHTA and CDR2 is FQGNSA. The CDR3 length is 14 residues. CDR3 sequence (DNA): TGTGCCAGCAGCACCGGGACAGTCTACAATGAGCAGTTCTTC. It encodes CASSTGTVYNEQFF.

The rearrangement joins TRBV18 to TRBJ2-3; the D is unclear. CDR3 length equals 14 residues. V was shortened by 0 bases and J by 2 bases, with 6 bases between the two germline ends. Germline V gene sequence: CDR1 KGHSH, CDR2 LQKENI. The CDR3 sequence is CASSPPVHTDTQYF. DNA for the CDR3: TGTGCCAGCTCACCACCTGTACACACAGATACGCAGTATTTT.

The chain employs TRBV20-1 and TRBJ2-5, with a weak D call TRBD2 (5 bases). V shed 3 bases and J shed 0 bases, with 8 bases lying between them. Germline CDR1 and CDR2: DFQATT and SNEGSKA (reference sequence). The CDR3 covers 13 residues. The CDR3 DNA reads as TGCAGTGCTAGGGCGGACTACCAAGAGACCCAGTACTTC. Translated, it gives CSARADYQETQYF.

This clonotype was detected ten times or more. The V call is TRBV2, the J call TRBJ1-6, with unresolved D. Germline V lookup: CDR1 SNHLY, CDR2 FYNNEI. The CDR3 sequence is 11 residues long. Trimming left V 4 bases short and J 9 bases short, with 4 bases between. CDR3 protein: CASSGGSPLHF. In DNA form, the CDR3 reads TGTGCCAGCAGTGGGGGTTCACCCCTCCACTTT.

This clonotype appeared many times. The rearrangement joins TRBV7-2 to TRBJ2-1; the D is unclear. With 1 base removed from V and 6 bases from J, the gap between germline ends came to 4 bases. CDR1 SGHTA and CDR2 FQGNSA come from the germline V gene. This CDR3 is built from 12 residues. The CDR3 DNA sequence: TGTGCCAGCAGCTTAGACCTCAATGAGCAGTTCTTC. Amino acid sequence: CASSLDLNEQFF.

This clonotype appeared many times. CDR3 loop: CASSPLGTGELFF. The CDR3 DNA reads as TGTGCCAGCAGCCCCCTCGGAACCGGGGAGCTGTTTTTT. This chain uses TRBV7-2 with TRBJ2-2; D is ambiguous. V was clipped by 5 bases and J by 5 bases, with 9 bases between them. CDR3 length equals 13 residues. Germline V gives CDR1 SGHTA, CDR2 FQGNSA. The complete variable domain, with remaining parts taken from reference TRBV7-2 and TRBJ2-2, reads GAGVSQSPSNKVTEKGKDVELRCDPISGHTALYWYRQSLGQGLEFLIYFQGNSAPDKSGLPSDRFSAERTGGSVSTLTIQRTQQEDSAVYLCASSPLGTGELFFGEGSRLTVL.